What follows are 14 T cell receptor beta chains derived from one specimen sequenced in a study of blood T cell repertoires in COVID-19. The data were produced by immunoSEQ multiplex PCR, yet TCRdb's version contains in-frame clones alone and is incomplete. The sample contains fewer than 250,000 clones, 90% of which appear only once. The sequenced material came from peripheral blood. All receptors come from a man younger than 40 with COVID-19, enrolled during active disease.

The V call is TRBV5-6, the J call TRBJ1-2; D might be TRBD1 (5 bases). Germline assignment: CDR1 SGHDT and CDR2 YYEEEE. The CDR3 consists of 12 residues. In DNA, the CDR3 is TGTTATCCGGGCAGGGTTAACTATGGCTACACCTTC. Its protein product is CYPGRVNYGYTF.

The DNA for the CDR3 is TGTGCCAGCATCAGGGGGGTATTTCGCAATCAGCCCCAGCATTTT. Protein sequence: CASIRGVFRNQPQHF. V and J are TRBV6-4 and TRBJ1-5, with TRBD1 identical over 7 bases. The junction had 8 bases not matched to a gene; V was cut back by 7 bases and J by 2 bases. The CDR3 is 15 residues long. The germline V gene encodes CDR1 MRHNA and CDR2 SNTAGT.

This rearrangement joins TRBV6-2 or TRBV6-3 to TRBJ2-7; D gene ambiguous. The germline gives CDR1 MNHEY, CDR2 SVGEGT. V dropped 5 bases and J dropped 0 bases, with 14 bases sitting between them. The CDR3 runs 15 residues. The DNA of the CDR3 is TGTGCCAGCAGTCGCCTAGTGAGGAGCTCCTACGAGCAGTACTTC. This codes for CASSRLVRSSYEQYF.

This chain uses TRBV5-4 with TRBJ2-2; 13 nucleotides align to TRBD2. V shed 7 bases and J 2 bases; nucleotides not matched to a gene: 2. Germline-derived CDR1 and CDR2 are SGHNT and YYREEE (reference sequence). The CDR3 spans 15 residues. Here the CDR3 DNA reads TGTGCCAGCGGACTAGCGGGAGTAAACACCGGGGAGCTGTTTTTT. The encoded protein is CASGLAGVNTGELFF.

This sequence joins TRBV4-1 and TRBJ2-7, with D perhaps TRBD2 (5 bases). V was shortened by 1 base and J by 5 bases, with 18 bases between the two germline ends. Germline V gene data show CDR1 as MGHRA and CDR2 as YSYEKL. The CDR3 length is 16 residues. DNA of the CDR3: TGCGCCAGCAGCCAAGGACGAGGGTACAGTGGGGACGAGCAGTACTTC. Its translation is CASSQGRGYSGDEQYF.

V usage is TRBV5-4 and J usage is TRBJ2-4; D is possibly TRBD1 (6 bases). The CDR3 is made up of 16 amino acids. Germline V lookup: CDR1 SGHNT, CDR2 YYREEE (reference sequence). Between the trimmed V and J ends, which lost 0 bases and 0 bases, there was a span of 10 bases. CDR3 region: CASSLDQGIAKNIQYF. As DNA, the CDR3 is TGTGCCAGCAGCTTGGATCAGGGGATAGCCAAAAACATTCAGTACTTC.

This clone is a singleton in its sample. This chain joins TRBV15 and TRBJ1-3; the match to TRBD1 covers 9 bases. This CDR3 contains 15 residues. The V gene end was trimmed by 5 bases and the J gene end by 4 bases; junction bases not matched to a gene: 6. The V gene's germline CDR1 is LNHNV and CDR2 YYDKDF (reference sequence). The CDR3 region is CATSARTGVGNTIYF. The CDR3 coding sequence is TGTGCCACCAGCGCGAGGACAGGGGTCGGAAACACCATATATTTT.

The rearrangement uses TRBV5-1 and TRBJ2-1, with TRBD1 as a possible D gene (6 bases). V was pared by 3 bases and J by 2 bases, with 9 bases between. The germline V gene encodes CDR1 SGHRS and CDR2 YFSETQ. The CDR3 has 14 residues. CDR3 region: CASSSGQTYNEQFF. The CDR3 DNA sequence: TGCGCCAGCAGCTCCGGACAGACCTACAATGAGCAGTTCTTC.

This chain links TRBV4-1 with TRBJ2-7; D perhaps matches TRBD1 (6 bases). CDR1 is MGHRA, CDR2 YSYEKL, per germline. V lost 0 bases and J lost 4, with 13 bases in between. The CDR3 totals 15 residues. The CDR3 loop is CASSQDEIGQYEQYF. The CDR3 nucleotides read TGCGCCAGCAGCCAAGATGAAATCGGACAGTACGAGCAGTACTTC.

The J gene is TRBJ1-6, the V gene TRBV9; 7 nucleotides match TRBD1. The CDR3 contains 14 residues. Germline V gene lookup returns CDR1 SGDLS and CDR2 YYNGEE. V dropped 4 bases and J dropped 6; count of bases not matched to a gene: 4. This CDR3 reads CASSKTGINSPLHF. DNA of the CDR3: TGTGCCAGCAGCAAGACAGGGATTAATTCACCCCTCCACTTT.

This chain links TRBV20-1 with TRBJ1-1; 8 nucleotides match TRBD1. The CDR3 totals 17 residues. V lost 3 bases, J lost 6 bases, and 18 bases stayed unmatched. Germline CDR1 and CDR2: DFQATT and SNEGSKA (reference sequence). The CDR3 spells CSASQSGGRGRGSEAFF. In nucleotides, the CDR3 is TGCAGTGCTAGTCAGTCAGGGGGCCGAGGGAGGGGCTCTGAAGCTTTCTTT.

The rearrangement links TRBV5-1 to TRBJ2-7; 8 bases map to TRBD2. CDR1 and CDR2 (germline): SGHRS, YFSETQ. The CDR3 length is 15 residues. The trim removed 4 bases at V and 3 bases at J, leaving 9 bases unmatched. The CDR3 sequence is CASSPGGGPNYEQYF. The CDR3 DNA follows: TGCGCCAGCAGCCCGGGCGGGGGGCCAAACTACGAGCAGTACTTC.

The chain carries TRBV7-8 and TRBJ1-6; 10 nucleotides line up with TRBD1. This CDR3 is built from 20 residues. V was pared by 5 bases and J by 8 bases, with 21 bases of the junction left unmatched. CDR1 and CDR2 from the germline V gene are SGHVS and FQNEAQ. The CDR3 sequence is CASSPSRRGQGGPIYSPLHF. CDR3 nucleotides: TGTGCCAGCAGCCCGAGCCGCCGCGGACAGGGGGGTCCAATCTATTCACCCCTCCACTTT.

This chain links TRBV15 with TRBJ1-4; D gene ambiguous. With 0 bases removed from V and 0 bases from J, the gap between germline ends came to 5 bases. Per the germline V gene, CDR1 is LNHNV and CDR2 is YYDKDF (reference sequence). The CDR3 is 15 amino acids. The CDR3 DNA is TGTGCCACCAGCAGAGACCGGGCAACTAATGAAAAACTGTTTTTT. This codes for CATSRDRATNEKLFF.